These T cell receptor beta chains were read from a single sample in a study of early T cells in non-severe SARS-CoV-2 infection. TCRdb passed the 5' RACE reads through MiXCR, listing each CDR3 protein once. Of about 21,000 distinct CDR3 sequences listed, around 5% are singletons. The material sequenced was whole blood, taken at baseline. The receptors originated from an adult who was a healthcare worker with PCR-confirmed SARS-CoV-2 infection or an uninfected control (not recorded which). The CDR3 runs from the conserved cysteine through the conserved F or W. The order of the fields is J gene, clone size, V gene, D gene, CDR3 protein, CDR3 DNA. The D gene is left open where the match is weak. Clone size is not always given. Where it is, it says once, few, many or a class for expanded clones.

j_gene: TRBJ1-1; abundance: few; v_gene: TRBV2; d_gene: -; CDR3aa: CASSFGQITEAFF; CDR3nt: TGTGCCAGCAGCTTTGGACAGATAACTGAAGCTTTCTTT
j_gene: TRBJ1-5; abundance: many; v_gene: TRBV7-2; d_gene: -; CDR3aa: CASSKGDHSNQPQHF; CDR3nt: TGTGCCAGCAGTAAAGGGGATCATAGCAATCAGCCCCAGCATTTT
j_gene: TRBJ2-1; abundance: few; v_gene: TRBV2; d_gene: TRBD1; CDR3aa: CASREQRGQGASNEQFF; CDR3nt: TGTGCCAGCAGAGAGCAGCGCGGACAGGGGGCATCAAATGAGCAGTTCTTC
j_gene: TRBJ2-3; abundance: -; v_gene: TRBV7-8; d_gene: -; CDR3aa: CASSVVTSLDTDTQYF; CDR3nt: TGTGCCAGCAGCGTCGTAACTAGCCTTGACACAGATACGCAGTATTTT
j_gene: TRBJ2-6; abundance: -; v_gene: TRBV20-1; d_gene: -; CDR3aa: CSARPKPGANVLTF; CDR3nt: TGCAGTGCTAGGCCCAAGCCTGGGGCCAACGTCCTGACTTTC
j_gene: TRBJ1-5; abundance: many; v_gene: TRBV18; d_gene: -; CDR3aa: CASSREKSNQPQHF; CDR3nt: TGTGCCAGCTCGCGGGAAAAGAGCAATCAGCCCCAGCATTTT
j_gene: TRBJ2-7; abundance: few; v_gene: TRBV20-1; d_gene: TRBD2; CDR3aa: CSAASSGGLSEQYF; CDR3nt: TGCAGTGCAGCCAGTAGCGGGGGACTCTCCGAGCAGTACTTC
j_gene: TRBJ2-5; abundance: many; v_gene: TRBV20-1; d_gene: -; CDR3aa: CSARPLTSPETQYF; CDR3nt: TGCAGTGCTAGGCCCCTTACTAGCCCAGAGACCCAGTACTTC
j_gene: TRBJ2-5; abundance: -; v_gene: TRBV11-3; d_gene: TRBD1; CDR3aa: CASSLGATGGHQETQYF; CDR3nt: TGTGCCAGCAGCTTAGGGGCGACAGGGGGCCACCAAGAGACCCAGTACTTC
j_gene: TRBJ2-1; abundance: -; v_gene: TRBV14; d_gene: -; CDR3aa: CASSQFGVAGFNEQFF; CDR3nt: TGTGCCAGCAGCCAATTCGGAGTGGCAGGGTTCAATGAGCAGTTCTTC
j_gene: TRBJ2-3; abundance: few; v_gene: TRBV12-3/TRBV12-4; d_gene: TRBD2; CDR3aa: CASSFSGGLGDTQYF; CDR3nt: TGTGCCAGCAGTTTTTCGGGGGGGCTGGGAGATACGCAGTATTTT
j_gene: TRBJ2-7; abundance: -; v_gene: TRBV19; d_gene: TRBD1; CDR3aa: CATSDRGPYEQYF; CDR3nt: TGTGCCACCTCGGACAGGGGGCCCTACGAGCAGTACTTC
j_gene: TRBJ2-7; abundance: many; v_gene: TRBV12-3/TRBV12-4; d_gene: -; CDR3aa: CASSLAGPAEQYF; CDR3nt: TGTGCCAGCAGTTTGGCAGGGCCGGCCGAGCAGTACTTC
j_gene: TRBJ2-7; abundance: medium-sized; v_gene: TRBV11-2; d_gene: -; CDR3aa: CASSSSRTEQYF; CDR3nt: TGTGCCAGCAGCTCCTCAAGGACTGAGCAGTACTTC
j_gene: TRBJ2-1; abundance: -; v_gene: TRBV7-6; d_gene: -; CDR3aa: CASSLSYRRWDEQFF; CDR3nt: TGTGCCAGCAGCTTATCGTACAGGCGCTGGGATGAGCAGTTCTTC
j_gene: TRBJ2-2; abundance: many; v_gene: TRBV7-9; d_gene: TRBD2; CDR3aa: CASSSSGGRNTGELFF; CDR3nt: TGTGCCAGCAGCTCAAGCGGGGGGCGGAACACCGGGGAGCTGTTTTTT
j_gene: TRBJ2-1; abundance: many; v_gene: TRBV29-1; d_gene: -; CDR3aa: CSVGGGNNGDEQFF; CDR3nt: TGCAGCGTTGGGGGAGGCAACAATGGGGATGAGCAGTTCTTC
j_gene: TRBJ1-2; abundance: many; v_gene: TRBV7-2; d_gene: TRBD1; CDR3aa: CASSFGAGTEANYGYTF; CDR3nt: TGTGCCAGCAGCTTTGGGGCCGGGACAGAAGCTAACTATGGCTACACCTTC
j_gene: TRBJ1-1; abundance: -; v_gene: TRBV7-2; d_gene: -; CDR3aa: CASQEPWLNTEAFF; CDR3nt: TGTGCCAGCCAAGAACCCTGGCTGAACACTGAAGCTTTCTTT
j_gene: TRBJ2-7; abundance: many; v_gene: TRBV11-3; d_gene: TRBD1; CDR3aa: CASSAGTGGHEQYF; CDR3nt: TGTGCCAGCAGCGCCGGGACAGGGGGCCACGAGCAGTACTTC
j_gene: TRBJ1-6; abundance: few; v_gene: TRBV7-2; d_gene: TRBD1; CDR3aa: CASSFLGTANSPLHF; CDR3nt: TGTGCCAGCAGCTTTTTGGGGACAGCCAATTCACCCCTCCACTTT
j_gene: TRBJ1-1; abundance: few; v_gene: TRBV3-1; d_gene: -; CDR3aa: CASSQEYTEAFF; CDR3nt: TGTGCCAGCAGCCAAGAGTACACTGAAGCTTTCTTT
j_gene: TRBJ2-7; abundance: many; v_gene: TRBV20-1; d_gene: TRBD1; CDR3aa: CSARSQGNYEQYF; CDR3nt: TGCAGTGCTAGGTCACAGGGGAACTACGAGCAGTACTTC
j_gene: TRBJ1-1; abundance: medium-sized; v_gene: TRBV30; d_gene: -; CDR3aa: CASPAESGGTTEAFF; CDR3nt: TGTGCCTCCCCGGCGGAGTCTGGAGGGACCACTGAAGCTTTCTTT
j_gene: TRBJ1-2; abundance: few; v_gene: TRBV3-1; d_gene: TRBD1; CDR3aa: CASSPQTGADYGYTF; CDR3nt: TGTGCCAGCAGCCCGCAAACAGGGGCGGACTATGGCTACACCTTC
j_gene: TRBJ1-1; abundance: many; v_gene: TRBV9; d_gene: -; CDR3aa: CASSLNSGQGAFF; CDR3nt: TGTGCCAGCAGCCTCAATTCCGGGCAGGGTGCTTTCTTT
j_gene: TRBJ2-1; abundance: -; v_gene: TRBV29-1; d_gene: -; CDR3aa: CSVEDPGRGSYNEQFF; CDR3nt: TGCAGCGTTGAAGATCCTGGCCGGGGTTCCTACAATGAGCAGTTCTTC
j_gene: TRBJ2-5; abundance: -; v_gene: TRBV5-5; d_gene: -; CDR3aa: CASSLYQRETQYF; CDR3nt: TGTGCCAGCAGCTTGTACCAGAGAGAGACCCAGTACTTC
j_gene: TRBJ2-5; abundance: many; v_gene: TRBV2; d_gene: -; CDR3aa: CASSQAQETQYF; CDR3nt: TGTGCCAGCAGTCAGGCCCAAGAGACCCAGTACTTC
j_gene: TRBJ2-3; abundance: -; v_gene: TRBV6-6; d_gene: -; CDR3aa: CASSSLNTDTQYF; CDR3nt: TGTGCCAGCAGTTCACTTAACACAGATACGCAGTATTTT
j_gene: TRBJ2-3; abundance: -; v_gene: TRBV4-3; d_gene: -; CDR3aa: CASSVRDPSSTDTQYF; CDR3nt: TGCGCCAGCAGCGTCCGGGACCCCAGTAGCACAGATACGCAGTATTTT
j_gene: TRBJ1-1; abundance: many; v_gene: TRBV18; d_gene: -; CDR3aa: CASSPKSGAFF; CDR3nt: TGTGCCAGCTCCCCGAAATCAGGAGCTTTCTTT